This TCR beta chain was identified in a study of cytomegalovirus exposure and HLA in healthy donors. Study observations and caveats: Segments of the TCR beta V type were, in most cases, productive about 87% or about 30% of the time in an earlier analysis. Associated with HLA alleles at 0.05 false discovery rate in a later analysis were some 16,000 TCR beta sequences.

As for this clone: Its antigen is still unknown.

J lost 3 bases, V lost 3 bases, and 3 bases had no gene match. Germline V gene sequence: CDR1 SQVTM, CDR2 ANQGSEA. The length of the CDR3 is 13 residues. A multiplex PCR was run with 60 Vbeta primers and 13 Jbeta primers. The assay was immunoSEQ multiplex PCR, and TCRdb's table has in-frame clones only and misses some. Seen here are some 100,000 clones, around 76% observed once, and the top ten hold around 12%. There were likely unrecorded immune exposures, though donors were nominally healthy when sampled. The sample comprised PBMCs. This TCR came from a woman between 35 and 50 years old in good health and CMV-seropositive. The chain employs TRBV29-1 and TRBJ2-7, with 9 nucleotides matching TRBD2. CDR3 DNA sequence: TGCAGCGTTGATAGCGGGGGCCTCTACGAGCAGTACTTC. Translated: CSVDSGGLYEQYF.